This T cell receptor beta chain came from a study of molecular identifiers for immune sequencing clone quantification. From germline, CDR1 is GTSNPN and CDR2 SVGIG (reference sequence). This CDR3 region has 15 residues. V lost 0 bases and J lost 3, with 13 bases in between. In this sample, this clonotype turned up a few times. TCRdb re-analysed the PCR reads in MiXCR, keeping a single row per CDR3 protein. This table has around 480,000 distinct CDR3 sequences, about 26% appearing once. V gene TRBV30 combines with J gene TRBJ2-3, with D possibly matching TRBD2 (5 bases). The sample consisted of naive CD8+ T cells from blood, with Jurkat cell RNA spiked in. The subset here: FACS-sorted CD8+CD4-CCR7+CD45RA+ naive T cells. The TCR was taken from a human donor in good health. Some libraries in this study had Jurkat cell RNA spiked in. This CDR3 is CAWSVRGSLTDTQYF. CDR3 in DNA: TGTGCCTGGAGTGTACGAGGGTCATTGACAGATACGCAGTATTTT.